What follows describes a single T cell receptor (beta chain). Its antigen is currently unknown. These data are taken from a study of T cell responses to AZD1222 COVID-19 vaccine. The data were produced by immunoSEQ multiplex PCR, yet TCRdb's version contains in-frame clones alone and is incomplete. Among some 150,000 clones listed, around 90% were seen once. V trimming: 4 bases; J trimming: 5 bases; junction bases outside the gene matches: 15. This CDR3 has 17 amino acids. Germline CDR1 reads ENHRY; CDR2 reads SYGVKD. Study results and caveats: The study sampled repertoires only after the peak T cell response. Baseline seropositivity occurred in only six AZD1222 recipients.

The receptor was derived from an adult in good health. The V call is TRBV10-3, the J call TRBJ2-3; 7 positions match TRBD2. The sequencing used peripheral blood, collected on day 0 of MenACWY control vaccination. This CDR3 is CAISASPSGASRDTQYF. Written as DNA, the CDR3 is TGTGCCATCAGTGCCAGTCCCAGCGGGGCCTCCAGAGATACGCAGTATTTT.